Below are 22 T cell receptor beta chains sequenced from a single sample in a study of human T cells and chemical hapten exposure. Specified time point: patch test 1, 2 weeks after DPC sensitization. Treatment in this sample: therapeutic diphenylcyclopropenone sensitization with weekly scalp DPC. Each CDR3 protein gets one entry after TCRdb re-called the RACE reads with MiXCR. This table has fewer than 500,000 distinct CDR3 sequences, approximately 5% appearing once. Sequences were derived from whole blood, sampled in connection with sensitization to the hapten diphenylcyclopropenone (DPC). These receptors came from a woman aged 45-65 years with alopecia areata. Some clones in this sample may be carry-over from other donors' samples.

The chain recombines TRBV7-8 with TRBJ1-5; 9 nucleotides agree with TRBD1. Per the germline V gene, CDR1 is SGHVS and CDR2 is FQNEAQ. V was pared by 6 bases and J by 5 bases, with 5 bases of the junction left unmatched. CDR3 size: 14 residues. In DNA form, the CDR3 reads TGTGCCAGCAGGAAGGGACAGGGCCATCAGCCCCAGCATTTT. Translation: CASRKGQGHQPQHF.

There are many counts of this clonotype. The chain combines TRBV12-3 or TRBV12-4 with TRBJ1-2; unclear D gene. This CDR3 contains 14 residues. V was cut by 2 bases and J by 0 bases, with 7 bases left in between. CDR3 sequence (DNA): TGTGCCAGCAGTTTACAAACAACTAACTATGGCTACACCTTC. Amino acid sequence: CASSLQTTNYGYTF.

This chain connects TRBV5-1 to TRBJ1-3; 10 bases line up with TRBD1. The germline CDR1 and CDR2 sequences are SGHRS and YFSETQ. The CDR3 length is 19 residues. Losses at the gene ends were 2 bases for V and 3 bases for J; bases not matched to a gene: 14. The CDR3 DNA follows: TGCGCCAGCAGCTTACTCCCATGGGGGACAGGGGTCTTTGGAAACACCATATATTTT. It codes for CASSLLPWGTGVFGNTIYF.

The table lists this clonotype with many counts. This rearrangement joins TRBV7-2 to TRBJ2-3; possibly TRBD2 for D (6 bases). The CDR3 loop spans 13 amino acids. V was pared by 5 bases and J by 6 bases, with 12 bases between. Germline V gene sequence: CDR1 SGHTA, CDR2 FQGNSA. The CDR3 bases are TGTGCCAGCAGCCAAATTCTAGCGGATACGCAGTATTTT. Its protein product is CASSQILADTQYF.

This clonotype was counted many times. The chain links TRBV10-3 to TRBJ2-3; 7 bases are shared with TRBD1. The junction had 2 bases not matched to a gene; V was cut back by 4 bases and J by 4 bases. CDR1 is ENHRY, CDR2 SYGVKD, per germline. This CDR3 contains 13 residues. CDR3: CAISAQGADTQYF. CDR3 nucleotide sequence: TGTGCCATCAGTGCCCAGGGGGCAGATACGCAGTATTTT.

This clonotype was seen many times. For the CDR3, the DNA is TGTGCCAGCAGTTTTCGGGGGCCGGAGAAGCAGTACTTC. It translates to CASSFRGPEKQYF. The chain recombines TRBV28 with TRBJ2-7; possibly TRBD1 or TRBD2 for D (6 bases each). The CDR3 has 13 residues. V was clipped by 3 bases and J by 8 bases, with 14 bases between them. The germline CDR1 and CDR2 sequences are MDHEN and SYDVKM.

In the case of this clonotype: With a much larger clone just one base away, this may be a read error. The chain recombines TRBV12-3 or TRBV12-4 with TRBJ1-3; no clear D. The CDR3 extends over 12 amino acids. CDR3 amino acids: CASSFTGNTTYF. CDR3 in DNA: TGTGCCAGCAGTTTCACCGGAAACACCACATATTTT.

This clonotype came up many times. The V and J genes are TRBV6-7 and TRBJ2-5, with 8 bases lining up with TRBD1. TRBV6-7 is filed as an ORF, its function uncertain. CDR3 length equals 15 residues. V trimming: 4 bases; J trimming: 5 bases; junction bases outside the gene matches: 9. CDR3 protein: CASSSPGGVGETQYF. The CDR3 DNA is TGTGCCAGCAGTTCCCCAGGGGGCGTCGGTGAGACCCAGTACTTC.

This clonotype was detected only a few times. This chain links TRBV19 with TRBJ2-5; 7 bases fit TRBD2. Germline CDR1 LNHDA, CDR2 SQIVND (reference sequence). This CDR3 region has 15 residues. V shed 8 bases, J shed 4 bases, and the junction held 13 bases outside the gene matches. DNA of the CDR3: TGTGCCAGTGGACTAGGGGCGACCTTTGGAGAGACCCAGTACTTC. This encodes CASGLGATFGETQYF.

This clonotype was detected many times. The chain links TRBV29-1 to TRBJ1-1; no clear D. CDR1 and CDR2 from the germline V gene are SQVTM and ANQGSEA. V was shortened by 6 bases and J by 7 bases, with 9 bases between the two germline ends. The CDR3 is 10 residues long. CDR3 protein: CSVALIEAFF. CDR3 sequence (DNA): TGCAGCGTGGCCCTAATTGAAGCTTTCTTT.

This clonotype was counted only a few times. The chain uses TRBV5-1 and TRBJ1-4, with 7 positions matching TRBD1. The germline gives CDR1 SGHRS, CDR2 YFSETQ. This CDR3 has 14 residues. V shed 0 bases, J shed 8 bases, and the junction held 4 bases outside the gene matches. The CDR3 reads CASSLVGGGEKLFF. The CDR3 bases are TGCGCCAGCAGCTTGGTAGGGGGCGGAGAAAAACTGTTTTTT.

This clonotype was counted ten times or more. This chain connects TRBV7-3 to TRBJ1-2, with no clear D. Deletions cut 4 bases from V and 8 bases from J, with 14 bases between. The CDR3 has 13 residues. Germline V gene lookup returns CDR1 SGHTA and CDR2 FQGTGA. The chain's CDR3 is CASSSQGVRGYTF. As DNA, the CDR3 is TGTGCCAGCAGCTCCCAAGGCGTAAGAGGCTACACCTTC.

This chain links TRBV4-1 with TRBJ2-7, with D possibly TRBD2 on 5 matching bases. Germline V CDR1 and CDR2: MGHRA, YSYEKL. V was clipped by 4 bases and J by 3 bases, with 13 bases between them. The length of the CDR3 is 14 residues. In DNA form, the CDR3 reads TGCGCCAGCAGCCTCCGGACTCCTGGCTACGAGCAGTACTTC. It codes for CASSLRTPGYEQYF.

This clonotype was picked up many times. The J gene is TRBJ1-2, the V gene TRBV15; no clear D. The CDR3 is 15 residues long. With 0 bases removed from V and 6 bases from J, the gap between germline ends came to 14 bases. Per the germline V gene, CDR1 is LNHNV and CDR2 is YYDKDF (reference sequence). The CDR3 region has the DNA TGTGCCACCAGCAGAGATTATCGGGGAGAGGATGGCTACACCTTC. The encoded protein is CATSRDYRGEDGYTF.

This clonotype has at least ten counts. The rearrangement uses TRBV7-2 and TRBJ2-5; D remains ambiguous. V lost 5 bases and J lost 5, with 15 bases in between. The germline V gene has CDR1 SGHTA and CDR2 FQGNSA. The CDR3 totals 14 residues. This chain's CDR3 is CASSQWTDPETQYF. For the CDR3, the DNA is TGTGCCAGCAGCCAATGGACGGACCCGGAGACCCAGTACTTC.

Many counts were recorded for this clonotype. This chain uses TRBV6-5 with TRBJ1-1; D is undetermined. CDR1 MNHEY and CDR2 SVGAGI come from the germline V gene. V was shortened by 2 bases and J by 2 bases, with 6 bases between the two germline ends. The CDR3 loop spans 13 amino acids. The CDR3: CASSYETNTEAFF. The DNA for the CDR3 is TGTGCCAGCAGTTACGAAACAAACACTGAAGCTTTCTTT.

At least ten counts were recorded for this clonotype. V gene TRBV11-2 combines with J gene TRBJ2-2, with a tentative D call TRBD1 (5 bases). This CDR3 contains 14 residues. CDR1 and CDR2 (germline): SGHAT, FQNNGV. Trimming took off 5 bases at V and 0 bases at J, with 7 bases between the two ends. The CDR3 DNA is TGTGCCAGCAGCATGGACACGAACACCGGGGAGCTGTTTTTT. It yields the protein CASSMDTNTGELFF. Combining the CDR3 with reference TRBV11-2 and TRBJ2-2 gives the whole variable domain EAGVAQSPRYKIIEKRQSVAFWCNPISGHATLYWYQQILGQGPKLLIQFQNNGVVDDSQLPKDRFSAERLKGVDSTLKIQPAKLEDSAVYLCASSMDTNTGELFFGEGSRLTVL.

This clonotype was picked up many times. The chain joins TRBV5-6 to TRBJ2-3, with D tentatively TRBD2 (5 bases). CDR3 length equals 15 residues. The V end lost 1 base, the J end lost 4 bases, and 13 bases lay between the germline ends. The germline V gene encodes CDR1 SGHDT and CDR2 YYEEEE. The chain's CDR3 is CASSLSASTSDTQYF. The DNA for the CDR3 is TGTGCCAGCAGCTTGTCGGCTAGCACATCAGATACGCAGTATTTT.

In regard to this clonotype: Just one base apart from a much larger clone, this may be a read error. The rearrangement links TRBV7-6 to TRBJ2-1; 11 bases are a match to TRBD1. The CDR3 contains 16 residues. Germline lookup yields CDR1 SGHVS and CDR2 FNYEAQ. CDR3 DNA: TGTGCCAGCAGCCTAGCTGGGACAGGGGGTTACAATGAGCTGTTCTTC. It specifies CASSLAGTGGYNELFF.

The CDR3 DNA reads as TGCGCCAGCAGGGGACAGGGAGAGGGAGAGACCCAGTACTTC. The encoded protein is CASRGQGEGETQYF. This sequence joins TRBV10-2 and TRBJ2-5, with TRBD1 identical over 9 bases. V lost 6 bases, J lost 4 bases, and 6 bases stayed unmatched. From germline, CDR1 is WSHSY and CDR2 SAAADI. The CDR3 contains 14 residues.

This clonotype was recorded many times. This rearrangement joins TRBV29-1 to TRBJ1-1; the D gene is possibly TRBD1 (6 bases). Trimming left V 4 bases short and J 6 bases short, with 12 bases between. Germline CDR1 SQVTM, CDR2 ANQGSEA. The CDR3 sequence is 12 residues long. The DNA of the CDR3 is TGCAGCGTTGCAGGGGCAGAGGCTGAAGCTTTCTTT. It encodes CSVAGAEAEAFF.

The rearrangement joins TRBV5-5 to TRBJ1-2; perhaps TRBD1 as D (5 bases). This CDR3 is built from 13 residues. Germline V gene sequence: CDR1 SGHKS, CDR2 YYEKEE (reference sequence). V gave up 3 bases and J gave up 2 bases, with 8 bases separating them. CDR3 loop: CASSSDINYGYTF. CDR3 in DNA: TGTGCCAGCAGCTCGGACATCAACTATGGCTACACCTTC.